The 32 T cell receptor beta chains in this list originate from one sample, sequenced in a study of blood T cell repertoires in COVID-19. The protocol was immunoSEQ multiplex PCR, while the TCRdb copy is restricted to in-frame clones and leaves out a portion. The table shows over 350,000 clones, with roughly nine tenths occurring only once. Sequenced input: PBMCs or T cells enriched from blood (not recorded which). These receptors were obtained from a woman in her thirties or forties who had been exposed to COVID-19.

The chain links TRBV2 to TRBJ1-1, with a weak D call TRBD1 (5 bases). The CDR3 contains 14 residues. CDR1 and CDR2 (germline): SNHLY, FYNNEI. V lost 4 bases and J 3 bases, leaving 12 bases between the germline ends. CDR3 sequence (DNA): TGTGCCAGCAGTGGTTATGGAGGGGACACTGAAGCTTTCTTT. Encoded protein: CASSGYGGDTEAFF.

This chain joins TRBV15 and TRBJ2-5; D remains unclear. Per germline, CDR1 LNHNV and CDR2 YYDKDF (reference sequence). V was clipped by 0 bases and J by 5 bases, with 10 bases between them. The CDR3 is made up of 14 amino acids. The CDR3 sequence is CATSRDSPWETQYF. In DNA, the CDR3 is TGTGCCACCAGCAGAGATAGCCCGTGGGAGACCCAGTACTTC. The full variable domain, its missing parts supplied by reference TRBV15 and TRBJ2-5, is DAMVIQNPRYQVTQFGKPVTLSCSQTLNHNVMYWYQQKSSQAPKLLFHYYDKDFNNEADTPDNFQSRRPNTSFCFLDIRSPGLGDTAMYLCATSRDSPWETQYFGPGTRLLVL.

The chain links TRBV7-2 to TRBJ1-2; tentatively, D is TRBD1 (5 bases). V dropped 5 bases and J dropped 5 bases, with 15 bases sitting between them. Per germline, CDR1 SGHTA and CDR2 FQGNSA. The CDR3 runs 14 residues. DNA for the CDR3: TGTGCCAGCAGCCAGCCGGGACTGATATATGGCTACACCTTC. Protein product: CASSQPGLIYGYTF.

The chain has TRBV5-6 and TRBJ2-2; maybe TRBD1 (6 bases). The CDR3 covers 14 residues. V lost 4 bases to trimming and J lost 4 bases, with 11 bases between them. Germline V gene lookup returns CDR1 SGHDT and CDR2 YYEEEE. This CDR3 reads CASSPTGSTGELFF. The CDR3 DNA is TGTGCCAGCAGCCCAACAGGGAGCACCGGGGAGCTGTTTTTT.

This clone was picked up one time. The rearrangement links TRBV25-1 to TRBJ2-3, with TRBD2 matching over 8 bases. Germline lookup yields CDR1 MGHDK and CDR2 SYGVNS. V lost 2 bases to trimming and J lost 5 bases; unmatched junction nucleotides: 3. CDR3 length: 14 amino acids. As DNA, the CDR3 is TGTGCCAGCAGTGAACGGGAGGGCCTAGATACGCAGTATTTT. Residues: CASSEREGLDTQYF.

CDR3 sequence reads: CATSDLMRWFF. The CDR3 nucleotides read TGTGCCACCAGTGATTTGATGAGGTGGTTCTTC. This chain uses TRBV24-1 with TRBJ2-1; D remains ambiguous. Germline V gene data show CDR1 as KGHDR and CDR2 as SFDVKD. CDR3 size: 11 residues. Trimming shortened V by 0 bases and J by 15 bases, and 8 bases separated the two germline ends.

In this sample, this clone turned up once. The chain is built from TRBV27 and TRBJ1-2, with D perhaps TRBD1 (6 bases). The CDR3 runs 16 residues. Looked up from germline, CDR1 is MNHEY and CDR2 is SMNVEV (reference sequence). With 6 bases removed from V and 5 bases from J, the gap between germline ends came to 22 bases. The CDR3, as DNA: TGTGCCAGCAGACTAGGGGGGGGCCTTGACCCTTATGGCTACACCTTC. Translating it yields CASRLGGGLDPYGYTF.

The V gene is TRBV5-8, the J gene TRBJ2-1, with TRBD2 matching 8 bases. The CDR3 has 16 amino acids. The germline V gene has CDR1 SGHTS and CDR2 YDEGEE. J was trimmed by 0 bases and V by 4 bases; bases with no gene match: 6. The chain's CDR3 is CASSAIAGPSYNEQFF. The DNA for the CDR3 is TGTGCCAGCAGCGCGATAGCGGGGCCCTCCTACAATGAGCAGTTCTTC.

The CDR3 reads CASSPRANLPEQYF. The DNA for the CDR3 is TGTGCCAGCAGCCCCAGGGCGAACCTCCCCGAGCAGTACTTC. The chain has TRBV7-2 and TRBJ2-7; a possible D gene is TRBD1 (5 bases). The CDR3 is made up of 14 amino acids. CDR1 SGHTA and CDR2 FQGNSA come from the germline V gene. V was trimmed by 5 bases and J by 6 bases, leaving 17 bases between them.

The chain uses TRBV5-1 and TRBJ1-2; tentative D call: TRBD1 (5 bases). The CDR3 covers 14 residues. Between the trimmed V and J ends, which lost 4 bases and 1 base, there was a span of 11 bases. The V gene's germline CDR1 is SGHRS and CDR2 YFSETQ. CDR3 residues: CASSIDSLNYGYTF. As DNA, the CDR3 is TGCGCCAGCAGCATTGACAGTCTTAACTATGGCTACACCTTC.

The J gene is TRBJ1-5, the V gene TRBV6-2 or TRBV6-3, with unresolved D. This CDR3 has 14 amino acids. V dropped 1 base and J dropped 7 bases, with 11 bases sitting between them. Per germline, CDR1 MNHEY and CDR2 SVGEGT. CDR3 nucleotide sequence: TGTGCCAGCAGTTACTTGGGCGTTGGGCAGCCCCAGCATTTT. It yields the protein CASSYLGVGQPQHF.

The gene calls are TRBV7-9 and TRBJ1-4, with 8 bases aligning to TRBD1. Germline V lookup: CDR1 SEHNR, CDR2 FQNEAQ (reference sequence). The CDR3 sequence is 15 residues long. Germline trimming cut 6 bases from V and 0 bases from J; bases unmatched to any gene: 3. DNA for the CDR3: TGTGCCAGCAGGACAGGGGAAACAACTAATGAAAAACTGTTTTTT. Residues: CASRTGETTNEKLFF.

The chain employs TRBV18 and TRBJ1-2; tentatively, D is TRBD1 (5 bases). The germline V gene encodes CDR1 KGHSH and CDR2 LQKENI. Trimming removed 0 bases from V and 9 bases from J, with 11 bases in between. CDR3 size: 13 residues. The CDR3: CASSPPKGARYTF. The CDR3 DNA reads as TGTGCCAGCTCACCACCTAAAGGGGCCCGCTACACCTTC.

About this clone: Other DNA variants within this sample encode the same CDR3. The gene calls are TRBV5-1 and TRBJ1-1; possible D gene TRBD1, 5 bases. Deletions cut 0 bases from V and 1 base from J, with 10 bases between. The length of the CDR3 is 15 residues. The germline gives CDR1 SGHRS, CDR2 YFSETQ. The CDR3 reads CASSLDGQGNTEAFF. The DNA of the CDR3 is TGCGCCAGCAGCTTGGATGGCCAGGGGAACACTGAAGCTTTCTTT.

V is TRBV6-6 and J is TRBJ1-2; a weak D match, TRBD1 (5 bases). The germline V and J ends were trimmed by 5 bases and 7 bases, with 8 bases remaining between them. CDR1 is MNHNY and CDR2 is SVGAGI in the germline V gene (reference sequence). The CDR3 consists of 11 residues. CDR3 nucleotide sequence: TGTGCCAGCAGTCGGGGGGGTGGCTACACCTTC. Translating it yields CASSRGGGYTF.

A few counts support this clone. The chain employs TRBV5-1 and TRBJ1-4, with 9 bases lining up with TRBD1. Germline V gene sequence: CDR1 SGHRS, CDR2 YFSETQ. Trimming removed 4 bases from V and 10 bases from J; junction bases left unmatched: 8. The CDR3 loop spans 14 amino acids. This CDR3 is CASSPGTGSGKLFF. The CDR3 region has the DNA TGCGCCAGCAGCCCCGGGACAGGGTCTGGAAAACTGTTTTTT.

Regarding this clone: Other DNA sequences in the sample encode the same CDR3. The gene calls are TRBV24-1 and TRBJ1-2; 9 nucleotides match TRBD1. Trimming removed 4 bases from V and 8 bases from J; junction bases left unmatched: 4. This CDR3 is 13 amino acids long. The germline V gene has CDR1 KGHDR and CDR2 SFDVKD. CDR3 loop: CATSDRDRDGYTF. CDR3 bases: TGTGCCACCAGTGACAGGGACAGGGACGGCTACACCTTC.

This clone was detected a few times. V gene TRBV27 combines with J gene TRBJ2-7; D is perhaps TRBD2 (6 bases). The CDR3 consists of 15 residues. V lost 6 bases and J 3 bases, leaving 18 bases between the germline ends. Germline-derived CDR1 and CDR2 are MNHEY and SMNVEV (reference sequence). The CDR3 DNA follows: TGTGCCAGCAGCCCCGGCGGGGCTAGCAACTACGAGCAGTACTTC. Translated, it gives CASSPGGASNYEQYF.

The gene calls are TRBV12-3 or TRBV12-4 and TRBJ1-4; weak D call: TRBD1 (6 bases). The V gene lost 7 bases and the J gene lost 7 bases, with 13 bases spanning the gap. This CDR3 has 13 residues. In DNA, the CDR3 is TGTGCCAGCATTGCAGGGGAGGGTGAAAAACTGTTTTTT. Its protein product is CASIAGEGEKLFF.

The chain uses TRBV7-6 and TRBJ2-7, with D possibly matching TRBD1 (6 bases). Trimming removed 5 bases from V and 4 bases from J, with 9 bases in between. Germline assignment: CDR1 SGHVS and CDR2 FNYEAQ. The CDR3 is 12 amino acids. CDR3 sequence (DNA): TGTGCCAGCAGCCCTGGGACATACGAGCAGTACTTC. The encoded protein is CASSPGTYEQYF.

CDR3 residues: CASSLIPGGAFF. The CDR3 DNA reads as TGTGCCAGCAGCTTGATCCCGGGAGGAGCTTTCTTT. This sequence joins TRBV5-8 and TRBJ1-1; D not resolved. The CDR3 totals 12 residues. Germline V gene sequence: CDR1 SGHTS, CDR2 YDEGEE. The V and J ends lost 1 base and 10 bases respectively, with 11 bases between them.

This rearrangement joins TRBV3-1 (or the pseudogene TRBV3-2) to TRBJ1-1; a weak D match, TRBD1 (5 bases). Germline values: CDR1 LGHDT, CDR2 YNNKEL (reference sequence). The V end lost 4 bases, the J end lost 10 bases, and 16 bases lay between the germline ends. The CDR3 spans 13 residues. The DNA for the CDR3 is TGTGCCAGCAGCCCCGATAAGGGGTGGCGAGCTTTCTTT. This translates into CASSPDKGWRAFF.

The chain recombines TRBV19 with TRBJ2-7, with D unresolved. Between the trimmed V and J ends, which lost 4 bases and 2 bases, there was a span of 9 bases. Germline lookup yields CDR1 LNHDA and CDR2 SQIVND (reference sequence). The CDR3 sequence is 13 residues long. CDR3 DNA sequence: TGTGCCAGTAGTAGGCCGGGTACCTACGAGCAGTACTTC. Protein: CASSRPGTYEQYF.

J is TRBJ1-2 and V is TRBV5-1; 7 bases map to TRBD1. V lost 3 bases to trimming and J lost 8 bases; unmatched junction nucleotides: 4. CDR3 size: 12 residues. From germline, CDR1 is SGHRS and CDR2 YFSETQ. Here the CDR3 DNA reads TGCGCCAGCAGCTCTGACAGGGAGGGCTACACCTTC. Protein product: CASSSDREGYTF.

The J gene is TRBJ2-5, the V gene TRBV19; 8 nucleotides agree with TRBD2. Per germline, CDR1 LNHDA and CDR2 SQIVND (reference sequence). The CDR3 spans 15 residues. J lost 4 bases, V lost 5 bases, and 9 bases had no gene match. The DNA for the CDR3 is TGTGCCAGTAGTCACGGGGGGGCGGACGTAGAGACCCAGTACTTC. As protein: CASSHGGADVETQYF.

This chain joins TRBV5-4 and TRBJ1-2; tentative D call: TRBD1 (6 bases). Trimming left V 4 bases short and J 8 bases short, with 15 bases between. This CDR3 has 13 residues. Germline V gene lookup returns CDR1 SGHNT and CDR2 YYREEE (reference sequence). The CDR3 bases are TGTGCCAGCAGCCGAGGGGCAGGGGACGGCTACACCTTC. The encoded protein is CASSRGAGDGYTF.

The gene calls are TRBV14 and TRBJ2-1; the D gene is possibly TRBD1 (5 bases). Trimming left V 10 bases short and J 7 bases short, with 23 bases between. Germline values: CDR1 SGHDN, CDR2 FVKESK. The length of the CDR3 is 15 residues. As DNA, the CDR3 is TGTGCCACCCAACCTGGGGCAGATCTGTTGAATGAGCAGTTCTTC. Residues: CATQPGADLLNEQFF.

The genes are TRBV7-8 and TRBJ1-2; 7 bases fit TRBD1. Per the germline V gene, CDR1 is SGHVS and CDR2 is FQNEAQ. This CDR3 is 14 amino acids long. Trimming cost V 4 bases and J 7 bases; bases outside gene matches: 9. The CDR3, as DNA: TGTGCCAGCAGCTCCGGACAGGAATTGTTTGGCTACACCTTC. Its translation: CASSSGQELFGYTF.

CDR3: CASSKTGMNTEAFF. The CDR3 DNA sequence: TGTGCCAGCAGTAAAACAGGGATGAACACTGAAGCTTTCTTT. The chain has TRBV2 and TRBJ1-1; tentatively, D is TRBD1 (6 bases). The CDR3 covers 14 residues. Germline-derived CDR1 and CDR2 are SNHLY and FYNNEI. Trimming left V 5 bases short and J 0 bases short, with 10 bases between.

The rearrangement links TRBV6-5 to TRBJ2-2; 12 nucleotides agree with TRBD2. Germline V gene sequence: CDR1 MNHEY, CDR2 SVGAGI. The ends lost 5 bases at V and 5 bases at J; junction bases unmatched: 3. The CDR3 is 15 amino acids. The CDR3 here is CASSLAGGRTGELFF. CDR3 DNA: TGTGCCAGCAGTCTAGCGGGGGGGCGTACCGGGGAGCTGTTTTTT.

V usage is TRBV7-2 and J usage is TRBJ2-1, with 8 bases that match TRBD1. The CDR3 is 13 amino acids. The V gene end was trimmed by 6 bases and the J gene end by 8 bases; junction bases not matched to a gene: 6. The V gene's germline CDR1 is SGHTA and CDR2 FQGNSA. CDR3 amino acids: CASSRIRGHEQFF. CDR3 sequence (DNA): TGTGCCAGCAGTCGGATCAGGGGGCATGAGCAGTTCTTC.

The CDR3 protein is CSVRQGGSNNEKLFF. CDR3 coding DNA: TGCAGCGTCAGACAGGGTGGGTCGAATAATGAAAAACTGTTTTTT. The V gene is TRBV29-1, the J gene TRBJ1-4; 7 nucleotides align to TRBD1. V dropped 6 bases and J dropped 4; count of bases not matched to a gene: 11. This CDR3 is built from 15 residues. Germline CDR1 reads SQVTM; CDR2 reads ANQGSEA.